This record covers a single T cell receptor (beta chain). The target antigen is unknown. CDR3 regions were amplified by Arm-PCR using iRepertoire HTBI primers to build TCR beta libraries. TCRdb re-analysed the multiplex PCR reads in MiXCR, keeping a single row per CDR3 protein. The sample holds 390,000 or so distinct CDR3 sequences; 12% are singletons and the top ten take approximately 20%. This sample is drawn from a study of regulatory T cells in long-lasting Graves disease. Background on the study: The antithyroid drugs taken by newly diagnosed Graves' patients had been used for under 3 months. Study observations and caveats: Persistent Graves' patients had lower TCR diversity than newly diagnosed ones.

The time point is: newly diagnosed GD, antithyroid drugs for less than 3 months. Making the TCR library involved RNA that had been extracted from PBMCs. Germline trimming cut 5 bases from V and 4 bases from J; bases unmatched to any gene: 9. Germline CDR1 and CDR2: SGDLS and YYNGEE. The CDR3 is 15 amino acids. These same records also appear under a second study, on T cells in Graves' hyperthyroidism and ophthalmopathy. That publication notes: If no ophthalmopathy progression occurred within 18 months, Graves' hyperthyroidism was stable.

This receptor was identified in a woman between 18 and 30 years old with Graves disease. The chain uses TRBV9 and TRBJ1-2, with 9 bases matching TRBD1. Sequenced material: peripheral blood mononuclear cells (PBMCs), taken at new diagnosis, from a patient treated with antithyroid drugs. DNA of the CDR3: TGTGCCAGCAGGGCCGACAGGGGGTTCTCCTATGGCTACACCTTC. Amino acid sequence: CASRADRGFSYGYTF. Combining the CDR3 with reference TRBV9 and TRBJ1-2 gives the whole variable domain DSGVTQTPKHLITATGQRVTLRCSPRSGDLSVYWYQQSLDQGLQFLIQYYNGEERAKGNILERFSAQQFPDLHSELNLSSLELGDSALYFCASRADRGFSYGYTFGSGTRLTVV.